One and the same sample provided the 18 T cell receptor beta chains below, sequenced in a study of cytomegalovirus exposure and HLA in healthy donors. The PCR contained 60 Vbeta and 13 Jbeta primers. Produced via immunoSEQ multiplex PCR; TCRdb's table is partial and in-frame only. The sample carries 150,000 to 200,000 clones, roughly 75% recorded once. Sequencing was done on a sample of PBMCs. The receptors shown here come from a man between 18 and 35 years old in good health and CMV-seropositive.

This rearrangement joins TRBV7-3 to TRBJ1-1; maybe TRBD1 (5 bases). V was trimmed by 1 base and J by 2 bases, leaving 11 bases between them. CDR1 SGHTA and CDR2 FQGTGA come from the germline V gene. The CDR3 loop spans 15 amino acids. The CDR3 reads CASSLRRGPNTEAFF. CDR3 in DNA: TGTGCCAGCAGCTTAAGGAGGGGACCAAACACTGAAGCTTTCTTT.

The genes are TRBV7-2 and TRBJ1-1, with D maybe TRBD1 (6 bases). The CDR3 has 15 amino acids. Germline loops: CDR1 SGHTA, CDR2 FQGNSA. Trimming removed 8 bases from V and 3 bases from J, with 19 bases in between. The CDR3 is CASDLMGGRDTEAFF. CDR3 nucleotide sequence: TGTGCCAGCGATTTGATGGGGGGGCGCGACACTGAAGCTTTCTTT.

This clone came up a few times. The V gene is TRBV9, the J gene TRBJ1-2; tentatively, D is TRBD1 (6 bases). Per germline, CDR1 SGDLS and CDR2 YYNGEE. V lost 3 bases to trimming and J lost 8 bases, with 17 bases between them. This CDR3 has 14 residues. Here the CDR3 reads CASSATGLIGGYTF. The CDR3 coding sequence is TGTGCCAGCAGCGCCACAGGGCTAATCGGAGGCTACACCTTC. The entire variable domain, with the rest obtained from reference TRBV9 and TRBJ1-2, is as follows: DSGVTQTPKHLITATGQRVTLRCSPRSGDLSVYWYQQSLDQGLQFLIQYYNGEERAKGNILERFSAQQFPDLHSELNLSSLELGDSALYFCASSATGLIGGYTFGSGTRLTVV.

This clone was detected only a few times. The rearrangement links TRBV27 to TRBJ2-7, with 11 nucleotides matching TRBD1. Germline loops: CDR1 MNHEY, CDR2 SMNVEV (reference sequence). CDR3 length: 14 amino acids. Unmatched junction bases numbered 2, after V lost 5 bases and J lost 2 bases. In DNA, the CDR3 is TGTGCCAGCAGTACGGGACAGGGGGCCTACGAGCAGTACTTC. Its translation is CASSTGQGAYEQYF.

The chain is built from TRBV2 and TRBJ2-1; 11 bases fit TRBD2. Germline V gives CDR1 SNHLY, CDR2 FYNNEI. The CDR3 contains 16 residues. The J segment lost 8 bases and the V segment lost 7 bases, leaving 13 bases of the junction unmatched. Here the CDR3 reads CASTYITSGSFDEQFF. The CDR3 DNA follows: TGTGCCAGCACCTACATAACTAGCGGGAGTTTTGATGAGCAGTTCTTC. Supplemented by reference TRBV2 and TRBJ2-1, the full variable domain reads EPEVTQTPSHQVTQMGQEVILRCVPISNHLYFYWYRQILGQKVEFLVSFYNNEISEKSEIFDDQFSVERPDGSNFTLKIRSTKLEDSAMYFCASTYITSGSFDEQFFGPGTRLTVL.

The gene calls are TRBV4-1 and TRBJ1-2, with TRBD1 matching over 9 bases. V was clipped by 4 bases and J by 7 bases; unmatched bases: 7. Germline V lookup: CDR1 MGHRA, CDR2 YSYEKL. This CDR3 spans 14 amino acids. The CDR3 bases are TGCGCCAGCAGCCGGATCCCGGGACAGGGTGGCTACACCTTC. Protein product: CASSRIPGQGGYTF.

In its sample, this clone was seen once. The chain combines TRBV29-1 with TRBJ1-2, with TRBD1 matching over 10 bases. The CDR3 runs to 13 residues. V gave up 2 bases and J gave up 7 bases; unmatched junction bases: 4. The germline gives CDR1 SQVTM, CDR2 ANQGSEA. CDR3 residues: CSVEPWTGGGYTF. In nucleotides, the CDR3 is TGCAGCGTTGAACCCTGGACAGGGGGTGGCTACACCTTC.

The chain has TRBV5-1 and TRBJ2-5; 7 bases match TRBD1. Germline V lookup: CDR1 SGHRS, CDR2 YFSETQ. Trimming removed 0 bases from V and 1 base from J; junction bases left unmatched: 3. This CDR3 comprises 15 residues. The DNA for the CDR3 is TGCGCCAGCAGCTTGGGGGACAGAGTCCAAGAGACCCAGTACTTC. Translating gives CASSLGDRVQETQYF.

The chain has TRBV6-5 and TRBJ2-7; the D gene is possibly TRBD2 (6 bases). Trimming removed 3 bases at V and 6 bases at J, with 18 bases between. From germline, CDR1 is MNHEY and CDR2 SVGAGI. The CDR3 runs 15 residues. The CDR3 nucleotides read TGTGCCAGCAGTTATAGTGGAGCGGGCGCTGGCGAGCAGTACTTC. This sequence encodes CASSYSGAGAGEQYF.

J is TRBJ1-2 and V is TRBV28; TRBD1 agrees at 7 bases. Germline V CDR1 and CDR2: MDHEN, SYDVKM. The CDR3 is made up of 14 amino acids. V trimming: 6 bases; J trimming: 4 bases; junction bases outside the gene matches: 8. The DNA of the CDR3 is TGTGCCAGCAGCCGACAGGGACTCTCCTATGGCTACACCTTC. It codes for CASSRQGLSYGYTF.

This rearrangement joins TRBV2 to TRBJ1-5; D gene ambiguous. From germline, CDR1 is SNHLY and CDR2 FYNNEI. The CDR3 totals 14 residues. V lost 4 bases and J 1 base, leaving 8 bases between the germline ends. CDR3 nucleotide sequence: TGTGCCAGCAGTGTCACGGGAAGCAATCAGCCCCAGCATTTT. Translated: CASSVTGSNQPQHF. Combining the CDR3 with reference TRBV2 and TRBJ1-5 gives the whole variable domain EPEVTQTPSHQVTQMGQEVILRCVPISNHLYFYWYRQILGQKVEFLVSFYNNEISEKSEIFDDQFSVERPDGSNFTLKIRSTKLEDSAMYFCASSVTGSNQPQHFGDGTRLSIL.

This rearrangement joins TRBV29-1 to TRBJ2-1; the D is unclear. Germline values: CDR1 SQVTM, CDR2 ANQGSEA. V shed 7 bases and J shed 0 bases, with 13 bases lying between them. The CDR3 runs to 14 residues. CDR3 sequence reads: CSASTGSSYNEQFF. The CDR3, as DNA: TGCAGCGCCTCGACTGGAAGCTCCTACAATGAGCAGTTCTTC.

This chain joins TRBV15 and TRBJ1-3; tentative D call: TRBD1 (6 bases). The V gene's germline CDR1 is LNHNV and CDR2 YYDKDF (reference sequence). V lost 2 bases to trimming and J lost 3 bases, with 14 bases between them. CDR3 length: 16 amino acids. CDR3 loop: CATSRTQGNSGNTIYF. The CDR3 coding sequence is TGTGCCACCAGCAGAACTCAGGGGAACAGTGGAAACACCATATATTTT.

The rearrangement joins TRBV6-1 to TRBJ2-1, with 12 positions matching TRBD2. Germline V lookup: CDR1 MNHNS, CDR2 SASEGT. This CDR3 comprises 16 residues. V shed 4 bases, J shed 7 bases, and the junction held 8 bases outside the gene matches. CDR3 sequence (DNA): TGTGCCAGCAGTGTACTAGCGGGAGGTGTTTGGAATGAGCAGTTCTTC. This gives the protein CASSVLAGGVWNEQFF.

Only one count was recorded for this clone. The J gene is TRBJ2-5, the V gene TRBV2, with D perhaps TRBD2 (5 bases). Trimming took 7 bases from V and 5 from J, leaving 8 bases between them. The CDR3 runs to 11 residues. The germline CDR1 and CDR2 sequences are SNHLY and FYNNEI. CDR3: CASIPGETQYF. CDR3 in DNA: TGTGCCAGCATCCCGGGGGAGACCCAGTACTTC.

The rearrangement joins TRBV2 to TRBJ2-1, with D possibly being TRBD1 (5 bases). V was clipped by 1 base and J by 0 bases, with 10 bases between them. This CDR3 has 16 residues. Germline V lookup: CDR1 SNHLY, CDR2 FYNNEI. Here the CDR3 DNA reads TGTGCCAGCAGTGAAGAGGGGCTATCCTCCTACAATGAGCAGTTCTTC. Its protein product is CASSEEGLSSYNEQFF.

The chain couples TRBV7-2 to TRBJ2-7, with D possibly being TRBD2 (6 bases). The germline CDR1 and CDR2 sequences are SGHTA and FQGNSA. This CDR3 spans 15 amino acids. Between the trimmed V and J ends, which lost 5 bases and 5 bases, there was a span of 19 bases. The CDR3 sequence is CASSPPGLDLDEQYF. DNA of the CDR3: TGTGCCAGCAGCCCGCCGGGACTGGACCTCGACGAGCAGTACTTC.

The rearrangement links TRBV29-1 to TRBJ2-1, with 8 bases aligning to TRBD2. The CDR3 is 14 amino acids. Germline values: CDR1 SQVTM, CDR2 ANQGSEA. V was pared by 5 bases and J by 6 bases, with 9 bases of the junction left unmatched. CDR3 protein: CSVTGGPLGNEQFF. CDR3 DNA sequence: TGCAGCGTTACGGGAGGGCCCCTTGGCAATGAGCAGTTCTTC.